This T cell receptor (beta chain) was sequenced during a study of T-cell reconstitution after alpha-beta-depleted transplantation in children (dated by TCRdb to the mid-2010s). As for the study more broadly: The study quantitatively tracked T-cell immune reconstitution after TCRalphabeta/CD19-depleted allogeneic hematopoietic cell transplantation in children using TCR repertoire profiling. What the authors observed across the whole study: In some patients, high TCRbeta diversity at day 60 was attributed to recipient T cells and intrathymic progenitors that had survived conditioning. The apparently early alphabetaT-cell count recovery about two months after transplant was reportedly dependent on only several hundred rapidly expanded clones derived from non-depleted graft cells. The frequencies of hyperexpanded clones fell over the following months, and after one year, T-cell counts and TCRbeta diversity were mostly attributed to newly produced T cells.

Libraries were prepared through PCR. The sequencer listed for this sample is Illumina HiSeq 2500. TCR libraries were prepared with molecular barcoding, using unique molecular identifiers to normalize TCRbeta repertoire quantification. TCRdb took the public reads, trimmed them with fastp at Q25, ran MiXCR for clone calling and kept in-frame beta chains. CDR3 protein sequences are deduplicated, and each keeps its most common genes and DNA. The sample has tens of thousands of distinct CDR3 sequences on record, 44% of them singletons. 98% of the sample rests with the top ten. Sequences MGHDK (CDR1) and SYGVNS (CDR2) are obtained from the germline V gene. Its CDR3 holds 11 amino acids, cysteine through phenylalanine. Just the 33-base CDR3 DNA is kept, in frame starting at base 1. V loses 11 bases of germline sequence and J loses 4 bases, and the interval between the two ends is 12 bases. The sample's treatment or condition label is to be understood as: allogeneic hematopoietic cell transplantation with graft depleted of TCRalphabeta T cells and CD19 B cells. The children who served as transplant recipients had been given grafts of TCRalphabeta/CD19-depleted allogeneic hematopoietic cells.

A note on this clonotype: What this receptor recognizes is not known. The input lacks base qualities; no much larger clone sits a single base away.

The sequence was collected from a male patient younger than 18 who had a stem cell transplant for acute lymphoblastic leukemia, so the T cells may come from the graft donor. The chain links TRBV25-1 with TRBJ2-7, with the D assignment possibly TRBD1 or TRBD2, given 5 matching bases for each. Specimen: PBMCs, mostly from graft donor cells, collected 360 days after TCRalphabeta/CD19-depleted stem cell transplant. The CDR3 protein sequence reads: CAAGRGYEQYF. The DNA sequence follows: TGTGCCGCAGGGAGAGGATACGAGCAGTACTTC.